Below are 11 T cell receptor beta chains sequenced from a single sample in a study of blood T cell repertoires in COVID-19. The data were produced by immunoSEQ multiplex PCR, yet TCRdb's version contains in-frame clones alone and is incomplete. This sample has roughly 140,000 clones, with just under 85% found just once. The sequenced material came from PBMCs or T cells enriched from blood (not recorded which). The receptors stem from a woman aged 40 to 50 who had recovered from COVID-19.

This sequence joins TRBV29-1 and TRBJ2-1; 7 bases are shared with TRBD2. This CDR3 is 14 amino acids long. Germline V lookup: CDR1 SQVTM, CDR2 ANQGSEA. The ends lost 2 bases at V and 11 bases at J; junction bases unmatched: 12. CDR3 sequence reads: CSVELTSFGPKQFF. CDR3 nucleotide sequence: TGCAGCGTTGAATTGACTAGCTTTGGACCGAAGCAGTTCTTC.

The chain employs TRBV19 and TRBJ2-5; 12 bases align to TRBD2. CDR1 and CDR2 (germline): LNHDA, SQIVND (reference sequence). This CDR3 spans 18 amino acids. The J segment lost 0 bases and the V segment lost 2 bases, leaving 7 bases of the junction unmatched. The CDR3 DNA follows: TGTGCCAGTAGTATAAGGGGACTAGCGGGTCCTTACCAAGAGACCCAGTACTTC. Its translation is CASSIRGLAGPYQETQYF.

This rearrangement joins TRBV6-5 to TRBJ1-4, with a weak D call TRBD1 (6 bases). Germline CDR1 and CDR2: MNHEY and SVGAGI. Trimming took off 2 bases at V and 5 bases at J, with 12 bases between the two ends. The CDR3 sequence is 15 residues long. CDR3 in amino acids: CASSYRGQLNEKLFF. The DNA for the CDR3 is TGTGCCAGCAGTTACCGAGGACAGCTCAATGAAAAACTGTTTTTT.

The rearrangement uses TRBV19 and TRBJ2-1; perhaps TRBD1 as D (5 bases). Trimming pared 7 bases from V and 5 bases from J, leaving 21 bases between. CDR1 is LNHDA and CDR2 is SQIVND in the germline V gene (reference sequence). The CDR3 extends over 16 amino acids. CDR3 region: CASTPEGARYHNEQFF. The CDR3 DNA follows: TGTGCCAGTACCCCGGAAGGGGCTCGCTATCACAATGAGCAGTTCTTC.

This clone was seen at least ten times. V and J are TRBV30 and TRBJ1-1, with D unresolved. The germline CDR1 and CDR2 sequences are GTSNPN and SVGIG (reference sequence). Trimming removed 2 bases at V and 5 bases at J, with 15 bases between. The CDR3 loop spans 14 amino acids. CDR3 sequence: CAWSPFLFITEAFF. The DNA of the CDR3 is TGTGCCTGGAGTCCGTTCCTGTTTATAACTGAAGCTTTCTTT.

The chain joins TRBV6-5 to TRBJ2-7, with D possibly matching TRBD2 (6 bases). Trimming left V 6 bases short and J 3 bases short, with 12 bases between. This CDR3 is built from 13 residues. Germline lookup yields CDR1 MNHEY and CDR2 SVGAGI. The CDR3 protein is CASSLGLNYEQYF. The DNA for the CDR3 is TGTGCCAGCAGCTTGGGACTCAACTACGAGCAGTACTTC.

V and J are TRBV7-2 and TRBJ2-7; D perhaps matches TRBD2 (5 bases). The CDR3 covers 13 residues. The V gene's germline CDR1 is SGHTA and CDR2 FQGNSA. V lost 4 bases to trimming and J lost 0 bases, with 7 bases between them. The CDR3 sequence: CASSSRGSYEQYF. Written as DNA, the CDR3 is TGTGCCAGCAGCTCCCGGGGCTCCTACGAGCAGTACTTC.

The chain uses TRBV5-1 and TRBJ1-3; TRBD1 aligns across 7 bases. The CDR3 is made up of 21 amino acids. After removal of 4 bases from V and 2 bases from J, the junction contained 24 bases not matched to a gene. In germline, CDR1 is SGHRS, CDR2 YFSETQ. CDR3 sequence (DNA): TGCGCCAGCAGCCGCTCACCTCAGACAGGGAAGGGTTTGAAGGCTGGAAACACCATATATTTT. Its translation: CASSRSPQTGKGLKAGNTIYF.

The V call is TRBV7-3, the J call TRBJ2-1; 11 bases map to TRBD2. The CDR3 extends over 15 amino acids. In germline, CDR1 is SGHTA, CDR2 FQGTGA. With V trimmed by 5 bases and J by 2 bases, 2 bases remained unmatched. The CDR3 bases are TGTGCCAGCAGCACGGGACTAGCGGCCTACAATGAGCAGTTCTTC. Amino acids: CASSTGLAAYNEQFF. Together with reference TRBV7-3 and TRBJ2-1, the CDR3 gives the full variable domain: GAGVSQTPSNKVTEKGKYVELRCDPISGHTALYWYRQSLGQGPEFLIYFQGTGAADDSGLPNDRFFAVRPEGSVSTLKIQRTERGDSAVYLCASSTGLAAYNEQFFGPGTRLTVL.

The rearrangement uses TRBV6-4 and TRBJ2-1; 9 bases align to TRBD2. The CDR3 is 16 residues long. The trim removed 2 bases at V and 2 bases at J, leaving 4 bases unmatched. The germline gives CDR1 MRHNA, CDR2 SNTAGT. The CDR3 reads CASSDLGLAPYNEQFF. The CDR3 DNA reads TGTGCCAGCAGTGACCTCGGACTAGCGCCCTACAATGAGCAGTTCTTC.

This clone was observed a few times. The gene calls are TRBV27 and TRBJ1-6; D may be TRBD1 (5 bases). This CDR3 spans 14 amino acids. Trimming cost V 6 bases and J 4 bases, with 10 bases left between them. The germline V gene has CDR1 MNHEY and CDR2 SMNVEV (reference sequence). DNA for the CDR3: TGTGCCAGCAGAACTGGACATTATAATTCACCCCTCCACTTT. Translating it yields CASRTGHYNSPLHF.